The clone carrying this T cell receptor beta chain has ten or more counts. Its antigen is currently unknown. Amplification targeted the TCR beta CDR3 regions, with RNA transcripts as the source material. Second-round multiplex PCR came after first-round RT-PCR with HTBI primers. TCRdb redid the calling of the multiplex PCR reads with MiXCR, one entry per CDR3 protein. The sample holds over a million distinct CDR3 sequences; about 35% are singletons and the top ten take 11%. The data are from a study of Graves' ophthalmopathy and Graves' hyperthyroidism. Study results and caveats: Ophthalmopathy progression was predicted with 70.59% sensitivity and about 72% specificity.

Other autoimmune diseases, uncontrolled infections, pregnancy or lactation excluded patients from enrollment. Diagnostic conclusions were grounded in clinical symptoms, serum thyroxine, TRAb, thyroid ultrasound and orbital computed tomography. V gave up 4 bases and J gave up 1 base; unmatched junction bases: 4. The germline CDR1 and CDR2 sequences are ENHRY and SYGVKD. The CDR3 loop spans 14 amino acids. The sequencing input was peripheral blood or thyroid tissue (not recorded which). This chain joins TRBV10-3 and TRBJ2-7; 7 bases match TRBD2. The sequence was collected from an adult man with Graves' hyperthyroidism. Here the CDR3 reads CAISGLAESYEQYF. The CDR3 bases are TGTGCCATCAGTGGGCTAGCGGAATCCTACGAGCAGTACTTC.